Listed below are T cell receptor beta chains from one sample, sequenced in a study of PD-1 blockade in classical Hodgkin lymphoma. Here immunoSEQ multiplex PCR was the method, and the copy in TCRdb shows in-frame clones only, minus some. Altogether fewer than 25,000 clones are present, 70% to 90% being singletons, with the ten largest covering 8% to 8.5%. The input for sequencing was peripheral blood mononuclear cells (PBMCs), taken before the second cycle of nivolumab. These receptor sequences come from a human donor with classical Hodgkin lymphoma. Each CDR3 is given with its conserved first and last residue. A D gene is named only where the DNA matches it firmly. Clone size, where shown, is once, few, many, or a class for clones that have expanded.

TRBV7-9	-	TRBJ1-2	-	TGTGCCAGCACCGACAGTCCGAACTATGGCTACACCTTC	CASTDSPNYGYTF
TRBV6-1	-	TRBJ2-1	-	TGTGCCAGCAGTGAACTGGTCTCACCGGGAAATGAGCAGTTCTTC	CASSELVSPGNEQFF
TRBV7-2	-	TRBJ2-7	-	TGTGCCAGCAGCTTAGCGGGGAAGACCTACGAGCAGTACTTC	CASSLAGKTYEQYF
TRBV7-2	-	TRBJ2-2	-	TGTGCCAGCAGCTCCCCCACGAGCACCGGGGAGCTGTTTTTT	CASSSPTSTGELFF
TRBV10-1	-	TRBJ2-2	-	TGCGCCAGCAACGAGGGTTGTGGAGGGGCCCCATTTCTGTCCGGGGAGCTGTTTTTT	CASNEGCGGAPFLSGELFF
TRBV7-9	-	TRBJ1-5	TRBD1	TGTGCCAGCAGCTCGCTAGGGACAGACAATCAGCCCCAGCATTTT	CASSSLGTDNQPQHF
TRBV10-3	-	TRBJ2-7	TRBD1	TGTGCCATCAGTCCCGGGACAGGGCCCTACGAGCAGTACTTC	CAISPGTGPYEQYF
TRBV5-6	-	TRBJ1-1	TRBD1	TGTGCCAGCAGCAGGGACAGGGTGAACACTGAAGCTTTCTTT	CASSRDRVNTEAFF
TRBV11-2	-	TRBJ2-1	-	TGTGCCAGCAGCTCCGACCTTGAGCAGTTCTTC	CASSSDLEQFF
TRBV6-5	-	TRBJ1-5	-	TGTGCCAGCAGTTACTCAGGGGACCAGCCCCAGCATTTT	CASSYSGDQPQHF
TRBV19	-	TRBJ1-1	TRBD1	TGTGCCAGTAGTCCGCAGACAGGGGGTGAGGGAGCTTTCTTT	CASSPQTGGEGAFF
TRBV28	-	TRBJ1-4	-	TGTGCCAGCAGCCAAGTTGAAAAACTGTTTTTT	CASSQVEKLFF
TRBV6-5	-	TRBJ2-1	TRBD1	TGTGCCAGCAGTTATTATCGGGACAGCTCCTACAATGAGCAGTTCTTC	CASSYYRDSSYNEQFF
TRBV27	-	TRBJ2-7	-	TGTGCCAGCAGTTTATCGGTTGGGGGAAGCTCCTACGAGCAGTACTTC	CASSLSVGGSSYEQYF
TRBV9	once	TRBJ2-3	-	TGTGCCAGCAGCGTAGTCGGCATGGATACGCAGTATTTT	CASSVVGMDTQYF
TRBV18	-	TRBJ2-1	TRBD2	TGTGCCAGCTCACCAGTGGCGGGGGGGAAGAATGAGCAGTTCTTC	CASSPVAGGKNEQFF
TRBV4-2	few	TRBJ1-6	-	TGTGCCAGCAGCCAAGGGACCCACAGCGATTCACCCCTCCACTTT	CASSQGTHSDSPLHF
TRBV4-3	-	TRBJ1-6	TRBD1	TGCGCCAGCAGCCAAGATTCCAGGGGGTTCAAACCCCTCCACTTT	CASSQDSRGFKPLHF
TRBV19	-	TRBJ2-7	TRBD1	TGTGCCAGTATTCGGGACAGGGAATACTACGAGCAGTACTTC	CASIRDREYYEQYF
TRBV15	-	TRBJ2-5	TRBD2	TGTGCCACCAGCAGAGGCGCGGGGGGTGGGCAAGAGACCCAGTACTTC	CATSRGAGGGQETQYF
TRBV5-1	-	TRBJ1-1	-	TGCGCCAGCAGCCGAGAGACGGTGAACACTGAAGCTTTCTTT	CASSRETVNTEAFF
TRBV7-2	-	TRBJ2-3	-	TGTGCCAGCAGGCGCGGGGACACCACAGATACGCAGTATTTT	CASRRGDTTDTQYF
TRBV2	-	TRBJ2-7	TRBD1	TGTGCCAGCAGTGAAGCGGGACAGGGGGACTACGAGCAGTACTTC	CASSEAGQGDYEQYF
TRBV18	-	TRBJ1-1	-	TGTGCCAGCTCCCTCAAGGGGGTCGGTGAAGCTTTCTTT	CASSLKGVGEAFF
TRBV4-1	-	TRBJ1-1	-	TGCGCCAGCAGCCAAGGGGTTTTGGACACTGAAGCTTTCTTT	CASSQGVLDTEAFF
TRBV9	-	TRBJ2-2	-	TGTGCCAGCAGCGTAGACGCCGGGGAGCTGTTTTTT	CASSVDAGELFF
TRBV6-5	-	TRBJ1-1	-	TGTGCCAGCAGTCCCGGGGGATCGTACACTGAAGCTTTCTTT	CASSPGGSYTEAFF
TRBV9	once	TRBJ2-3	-	TGTGCCAGCAGCGAGGGATGGGGCTCTAGCACAGATACGCAGTATTTT	CASSEGWGSSTDTQYF
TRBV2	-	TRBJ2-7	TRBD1	TGTGCCAGCAGTGGGGCAGGGGGCGCGGACGAGCAGTACTTC	CASSGAGGADEQYF
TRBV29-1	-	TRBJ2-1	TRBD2	TGCAGCGCCCCGGGGGTAGCGGGGGGGCAAAATGAGCAGTTCTTC	CSAPGVAGGQNEQFF
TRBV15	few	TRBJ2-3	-	TGTGCCACCAGCGGGACAATCTTCACAGATACGCAGTATTTT	CATSGTIFTDTQYF
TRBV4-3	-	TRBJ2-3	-	TGCGCCAGCAGCCAAGATCGCGCAGCTAGCACAGATACGCAGTATTTT	CASSQDRAASTDTQYF
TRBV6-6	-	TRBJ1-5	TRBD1	TGTGCCAGCACCCCCTCGGGACAGGGTACCGCACAGCCCCAGCATTTT	CASTPSGQGTAQPQHF
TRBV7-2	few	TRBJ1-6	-	TGTGCCAGCAGCTTAGGTTCCCAGGCACCCCTCCACTTT	CASSLGSQAPLHF
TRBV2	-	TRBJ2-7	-	TGTGCGGGCGGGCAGGGCGCCTACGAGCAGTACTTC	CAGGQGAYEQYF
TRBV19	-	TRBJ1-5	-	TGTGCCAGTAGTATAGAGCGGGATCAGCCCCAGCATTTT	CASSIERDQPQHF
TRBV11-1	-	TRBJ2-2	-	TGTGCCAGCAGCTTAGGACTGAACACCGGGGAGCTGTTTTTT	CASSLGLNTGELFF
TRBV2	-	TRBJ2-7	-	TGTGCCAGCGGAGGGCAGGGGGGCTACGAGCAGTACTTC	CASGGQGGYEQYF
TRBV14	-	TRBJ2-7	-	TGTGCCAGCAGCGCCCCCGGGGCCTCCTACGAGCAGTACTTC	CASSAPGASYEQYF
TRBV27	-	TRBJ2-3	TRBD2	TGTGCCAGCAGTCCGAGACTAGCGGGGGGGTACACAGATACGCAGTATTTT	CASSPRLAGGYTDTQYF
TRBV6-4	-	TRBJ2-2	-	TGTGCCAGCAGTGCCACCGGGATAACCGGGGAGCTGTTTTTT	CASSATGITGELFF
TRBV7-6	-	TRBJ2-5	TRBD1	TGTGCCAGCAGCTTAATTCAGGGGGCTGGGAAGACCCAGTACTTC	CASSLIQGAGKTQYF
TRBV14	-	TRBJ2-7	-	TGTGCCAGCAGCCAAGAAATCCGGCGGGGAACCCACGAGCAGTACTTC	CASSQEIRRGTHEQYF
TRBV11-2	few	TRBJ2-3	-	TGTGCCAGCAGCGCGAACAGGGTAGGGACAGATACGCAGTATTTT	CASSANRVGTDTQYF
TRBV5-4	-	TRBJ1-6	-	TGTGCCAGCAGCCGCCTGCAGGGTGGGAATTCACCCCTCCACTTT	CASSRLQGGNSPLHF
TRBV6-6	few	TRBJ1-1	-	TGTGCCAGCAGTTACGATTGGGGACGTGGCACTGAAGCTTTCTTT	CASSYDWGRGTEAFF
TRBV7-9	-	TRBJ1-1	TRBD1	TGTGCCAGCAGCGATAGCTGGGACAGGGGAGGGAACACTGAAGCTTTCTTT	CASSDSWDRGGNTEAFF
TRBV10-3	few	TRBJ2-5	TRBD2	TGTGCCATCAGTGAGTCGGGACTAGCCTGGGAGACCCAGTACTTC	CAISESGLAWETQYF
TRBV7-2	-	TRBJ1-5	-	TGTGCCAGCAGCTTAGCGAATGCCAATCAGCCCCAGCATTTT	CASSLANANQPQHF
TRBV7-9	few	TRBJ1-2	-	TGTGCCAGCAGCTTAGCCCGGGGCGCCACCTATGGCTACACCTTC	CASSLARGATYGYTF
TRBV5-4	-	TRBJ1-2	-	TGTGCCAGCAGCTTGGTAGATGCGGGCTATGGCTACACCTTC	CASSLVDAGYGYTF
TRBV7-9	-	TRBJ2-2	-	TGTGCCAGCAGCTTAACGAGGGACGCTGGGGAGCTGTTTTTT	CASSLTRDAGELFF
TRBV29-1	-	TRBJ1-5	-	TGCAGCGTTGGGGCAGGGCAGGATCAGCCCCAGCATTTT	CSVGAGQDQPQHF
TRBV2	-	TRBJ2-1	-	TGTGCCAGCAGTCAGGGACTGTCCTATGGGCAGTTCTTC	CASSQGLSYGQFF
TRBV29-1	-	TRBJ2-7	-	TGCAGCGTTGAAGGCAGTTCCTCCTACGAGCAGTACTTC	CSVEGSSSYEQYF
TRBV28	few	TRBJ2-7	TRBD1	TGTGCCAGCATCCTACGGACAGGGCTAACCTACGAGCAGTACTTC	CASILRTGLTYEQYF
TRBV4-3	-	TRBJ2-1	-	TGCGCCAGCAGCCAAGAGGGACGTAGCTCCTACAATGAGCAGTTCTTC	CASSQEGRSSYNEQFF